The rows below give T cell receptor beta chains drawn from one sample of a study of blood T cell repertoires in COVID-19. Assay used: immunoSEQ multiplex PCR; TCRdb lists only in-frame clones, some missing. Of over 300,000 clones in the sample, 86% were seen once. Sequencing was performed on peripheral blood. The receptors were sampled from a woman aged 45-65 years with acute or convalescent COVID-19. The CDR3 runs from the conserved cysteine through the conserved F or W. The D gene is left open where the match is weak. The size of a clone is reported for some rows only, either as once, few or many, or as a class for expanded clones.

d_gene: TRBD1
v_gene: TRBV13
abundance: -
j_gene: TRBJ1-3
CDR3aa: CASSFPTGTGSGNTIYF
CDR3nt: TGTGCCAGCAGCTTCCCGACAGGGACGGGATCTGGAAACACCATATATTTT

d_gene: TRBD2
v_gene: TRBV7-3
abundance: -
j_gene: TRBJ2-1
CDR3aa: CASSPRLAGGGNEQFF
CDR3nt: TGTGCCAGCAGCCCCCGACTAGCGGGAGGAGGTAATGAGCAGTTCTTC

d_gene: -
v_gene: TRBV18
abundance: -
j_gene: TRBJ1-1
CDR3aa: CASSPAGGPNTEAFF
CDR3nt: TGTGCCAGCTCACCGGCCGGGGGTCCAAACACTGAAGCTTTCTTT

d_gene: TRBD1
v_gene: TRBV6-5
abundance: many
j_gene: TRBJ2-7
CDR3aa: CASRPGTGGSYEQYF
CDR3nt: TGTGCCAGCAGGCCCGGGACAGGGGGCTCCTACGAGCAGTACTTC

d_gene: TRBD1
v_gene: TRBV4-3
abundance: -
j_gene: TRBJ1-6
CDR3aa: CASSQERQGSYNSPLHF
CDR3nt: TGCGCCAGCAGCCAAGAGAGACAGGGGTCATATAATTCACCCCTCCACTTT

d_gene: -
v_gene: TRBV7-2
abundance: -
j_gene: TRBJ1-6
CDR3aa: CASSPGRTGSNSPLHF
CDR3nt: TGTGCCAGCAGCCCGGGAAGAACAGGGAGTAATTCACCCCTCCACTTT

d_gene: -
v_gene: TRBV27
abundance: few
j_gene: TRBJ1-4
CDR3aa: CASSPPRGKLFF
CDR3nt: TGTGCCAGCAGTCCCCCCCGGGGGAAACTGTTTTTT

d_gene: TRBD1
v_gene: TRBV19
abundance: -
j_gene: TRBJ2-4
CDR3aa: CASSSDRVGAKNIQYF
CDR3nt: TGTGCCAGTAGTTCGGACAGGGTAGGGGCCAAAAACATTCAGTACTTC

d_gene: TRBD1
v_gene: TRBV27
abundance: -
j_gene: TRBJ1-1
CDR3aa: CASSIRLDRGLGRTEAFF
CDR3nt: TGTGCCAGCAGTATCCGACTCGACAGGGGGCTGGGTCGGACTGAAGCTTTCTTT

d_gene: TRBD1
v_gene: TRBV6-2/TRBV6-3
abundance: -
j_gene: TRBJ2-6
CDR3aa: CASSYDAGGSQFSGANVLTF
CDR3nt: TGTGCCAGCAGTTACGACGCAGGGGGATCACAGTTCTCTGGGGCCAACGTCCTGACTTTC

d_gene: TRBD2
v_gene: TRBV19
abundance: -
j_gene: TRBJ2-7
CDR3aa: CASSILLAGVSEQYF
CDR3nt: TGTGCCAGTAGTATATTGCTAGCGGGAGTCAGCGAGCAGTACTTC

d_gene: TRBD2
v_gene: TRBV9
abundance: -
j_gene: TRBJ2-7
CDR3aa: CASSVGTSGIYEQYF
CDR3nt: TGTGCCAGCAGCGTGGGGACTAGCGGGATCTACGAGCAGTACTTC

d_gene: TRBD2
v_gene: TRBV11-2
abundance: -
j_gene: TRBJ2-7
CDR3aa: CASSLEAGVPYEQYF
CDR3nt: TGTGCCAGCAGCTTAGAAGCGGGAGTTCCCTACGAGCAGTACTTC

d_gene: TRBD1
v_gene: TRBV27
abundance: -
j_gene: TRBJ1-6
CDR3aa: CASSLGQGAPLHF
CDR3nt: TGTGCCAGCAGTCTCGGACAGGGGGCACCCCTCCACTTT